This T cell receptor (beta chain) was sequenced during a study of shared clonotypes between healthy human individuals. About the study: The donors, two women and three men, were aged 18 to 49. There were three CD4 naive, three CD4 memory, two CD8 naive and one CD8 memory plates per donor.

The repertoire was sequenced with immunoSEQ multiplex PCR; TCRdb's copy has only in-frame clones and lacks some. The repertoire has hundreds of thousands of clones, about 96% of them found once; the top ten carry 0.11%. Germline V lookup: CDR1 SGHNT, CDR2 YYREEE (reference sequence). The CDR3 loop spans 12 amino acids. The ends were cut back, 4 bases at V and 9 bases at J, with 11 bases in the middle. Naive CD8 cells, CD45RO-negative and positively selected for CCR7, excluded terminally differentiated effector memory CD45RA+ cells. Healthy and HIV-negative, the adult donors had no recent acute infections or vaccinations.

The sequenced sample was naive CD8+ T cells sorted from blood. The receptor comes from a woman aged 25-40 years in good health. The rearrangement joins TRBV5-4 to TRBJ2-1; D is unresolved. The CDR3 loop reads CASSHLGVEQFF. DNA for the CDR3: TGTGCCAGCAGCCACCTTGGGGTTGAGCAGTTCTTC.